What follows are 16 T cell receptor beta chains derived from one specimen sequenced in a study of blood T cells in healthy people across ages. Sample-barcoded 5' priming and a J-beta primer mix drove a second PCR of about 6 to 12 cycles. MiXCR, run by TCRdb on the 5' RACE reads, gives a single entry per CDR3 protein. The sample has 700,000 or so distinct CDR3 sequences; 22% are singletons. Sample: blood. The receptors originated from a man in his sixties or seventies in good health.

V is TRBV28 and J is TRBJ2-3, with TRBD2 matching 7 bases. With V trimmed by 6 bases and J by 8 bases, 11 bases remained unmatched. CDR1 MDHEN and CDR2 SYDVKM come from the germline V gene. This CDR3 spans 14 amino acids. This CDR3 reads CASRTHGGGATQYF. The DNA for the CDR3 is TGTGCCAGCAGGACCCATGGCGGGGGAGCTACGCAGTATTTT.

This clonotype occurred a few times. The V call is TRBV5-1, the J call TRBJ2-2; 9 nucleotides match TRBD2. Looked up from germline, CDR1 is SGHRS and CDR2 is YFSETQ. Trimming at V came to 4 bases and at J to 6 bases, leaving 10 bases not matched to a gene. The CDR3 loop spans 16 amino acids. CDR3 sequence: CASSRGTSRNAGELFF. DNA for the CDR3: TGCGCCAGCAGCAGGGGGACTAGCAGAAACGCCGGGGAGCTGTTTTTT.

V is TRBV12-3 or TRBV12-4 and J is TRBJ2-7; D gene unclear. V was trimmed by 3 bases and J by 3 bases, leaving 3 bases between them. This CDR3 region has 11 residues. Written as DNA, the CDR3 is TGTGCCAGCAGTTTCAGCTACGAGCAGTACGTC. Its translation is CASSFSYEQYV.

The chain uses TRBV12-3 or TRBV12-4 and TRBJ1-5; no reliable D call. The CDR3 contains 14 residues. V was pared by 3 bases and J by 3 bases, with 9 bases between. CDR3 bases: TGTGCCAGCAGTTTTAAACTCGACAATCAGCCCCAGCATTTT. It yields the protein CASSFKLDNQPQHF.

The chain combines TRBV6-5 with TRBJ2-5, with a tentative D call TRBD2 (6 bases). The J call may be faulty, since TRBJ2-1 better matches the DNA end. CDR1 is MNHEY and CDR2 is SVGAGI in the germline V gene. CDR3 length: 17 amino acids. The CDR3 spells CASSYLASETSYNEQFF. The CDR3 region has the DNA TGTGCCAGCAGTTACTTGGCTAGCGAAACCTCCTACAATGAGCAGTTCTTC.

This clonotype was seen more than once but under ten times. The V and J genes are TRBV7-2 and TRBJ1-4; no reliable D call. Germline CDR1 is SGHTA and CDR2 is FQGNSA. V was cut by 1 base and J by 5 bases, with 11 bases left in between. This CDR3 is 15 amino acids long. The CDR3 DNA reads as TGTGCCAGCAGCTTAGGTCGTGGAGTAAATGAAAAACTGTTTTTT. It encodes CASSLGRGVNEKLFF.

This clonotype turned up a few times. This chain uses TRBV10-3 with TRBJ2-7; tentatively, D is TRBD1 (6 bases). Germline V gives CDR1 ENHRY, CDR2 SYGVKD. CDR3 length: 15 amino acids. V dropped 0 bases and J dropped 1 base, with 10 bases sitting between them. The CDR3 bases are TGTGCCATCAGTGAGTCGGCCACAGGGTCCTACGAGCAGTACGTC. It codes for CAISESATGSYEQYV.

The gene calls are TRBV11-2 and TRBJ1-3; D is uncertain. In germline, CDR1 is SGHAT, CDR2 FQNNGV. The CDR3 has 15 amino acids. Trimming took off 1 base at V and 0 bases at J, with 7 bases between the two ends. This CDR3 reads CASSLGLNSGNTIYF. The CDR3 DNA reads as TGTGCCAGCAGCTTAGGACTAAACTCTGGAAACACCATATATTTT.

This clonotype was recorded only once. J is TRBJ2-1 and V is TRBV24-1, with 7 positions matching TRBD2. The V gene's germline CDR1 is KGHDR and CDR2 SFDVKD. J gave up 10 bases and V 12 bases, and 11 bases lay outside the gene matches. This CDR3 is built from 12 residues. CDR3 sequence reads: CARYLGREEQFF. The CDR3, as DNA: TGTGCCCGTTATCTAGGGCGGGAGGAGCAGTTCTTC.

This clonotype was detected only a few times. The J gene is TRBJ2-5, the V gene TRBV12-3 or TRBV12-4; 7 nucleotides align to TRBD1. V was pared by 6 bases and J by 4 bases, with 5 bases of the junction left unmatched. This CDR3 is built from 13 residues. CDR3 in amino acids: CASRRGLGETQYF. For the CDR3, the DNA is TGTGCCAGCAGGAGGGGGCTTGGAGAGACCCAGTACTTC.

The chain uses TRBV5-6 and TRBJ2-3; no reliable D call. The V gene lost 5 bases and the J gene lost 1 base, with 14 bases spanning the gap. CDR1 SGHDT and CDR2 YYEEEE come from the germline V gene. CDR3 length: 15 residues. The CDR3 sequence is CASSSPSPGTDTQYF. Here the CDR3 DNA reads TGTGCCAGCAGTTCCCCTTCGCCTGGCACAGATACGCAGTATTTT.

This clonotype turned up a few times. The rearrangement links TRBV28 to TRBJ1-4; 9 nucleotides agree with TRBD1. Trimming cost V 5 bases and J 8 bases; bases outside gene matches: 9. The CDR3 is 15 amino acids. CDR1 and CDR2 from the germline V gene are MDHEN and SYDVKM. The DNA for the CDR3 is TGTGCCAGCAGTCCCCTGGACAGGGGAAGCGAAAAACTGTTTTTT. This translates into CASSPLDRGSEKLFF. The full variable domain, rest sourced from reference TRBV28 and TRBJ1-4, is DVKVTQSSRYLVKRTGEKVFLECVQDMDHENMFWYRQDPGLGLRLIYFSYDVKMKEKGDIPEGYSVSREKKERFSLILESASTNQTSMYLCASSPLDRGSEKLFFGSGTQLSVL.

J is TRBJ1-1 and V is TRBV7-9; D call uncertain. This CDR3 has 15 amino acids. Trimming stripped 0 bases from V and 0 bases from J, with 8 bases between. Germline V gene lookup returns CDR1 SEHNR and CDR2 FQNEAQ (reference sequence). CDR3: CASSLALGLNTEAFF. In nucleotides, the CDR3 is TGTGCCAGCAGCTTAGCATTAGGGTTGAACACTGAAGCTTTCTTT.

Only a few counts were recorded for this clonotype. The V gene is TRBV7-2, the J gene TRBJ2-5; 9 bases map to TRBD2. The tail of the sequence fits TRBJ2-7 better, so the J call may be wrong. The germline CDR1 and CDR2 sequences are SGHTA and FQGNSA. This CDR3 spans 15 amino acids. CDR3 bases: TGTGCCAGCAGCTTAGACTCTAGCGGGACCTACGAGCAGTACGTC. Protein: CASSLDSSGTYEQYV.

This clonotype showed up just a few times. The rearrangement joins TRBV5-1 to TRBJ2-3; D is possibly TRBD1 (6 bases). The germline V and J ends were trimmed by 4 bases and 6 bases, with 18 bases remaining between them. Germline lookup yields CDR1 SGHRS and CDR2 YFSETQ. The CDR3 has 15 amino acids. CDR3 sequence reads: CASSPDRTLLDTQYF. CDR3 coding DNA: TGCGCCAGCAGCCCAGACAGGACCCTTCTGGATACGCAGTATTTT.

A few counts support this clonotype. V usage is TRBV6-6 and J usage is TRBJ2-5, with D perhaps TRBD1 (6 bases). Germline assignment: CDR1 MNHNY and CDR2 SVGAGI (reference sequence). The V and J ends lost 8 bases and 4 bases respectively, with 17 bases between them. The CDR3 sequence is 14 residues long. CDR3 sequence (DNA): TGTGCCAGCGGTTTAGGGGGTAATACAGAGACCCAGTACTTC. Translated: CASGLGGNTETQYF.